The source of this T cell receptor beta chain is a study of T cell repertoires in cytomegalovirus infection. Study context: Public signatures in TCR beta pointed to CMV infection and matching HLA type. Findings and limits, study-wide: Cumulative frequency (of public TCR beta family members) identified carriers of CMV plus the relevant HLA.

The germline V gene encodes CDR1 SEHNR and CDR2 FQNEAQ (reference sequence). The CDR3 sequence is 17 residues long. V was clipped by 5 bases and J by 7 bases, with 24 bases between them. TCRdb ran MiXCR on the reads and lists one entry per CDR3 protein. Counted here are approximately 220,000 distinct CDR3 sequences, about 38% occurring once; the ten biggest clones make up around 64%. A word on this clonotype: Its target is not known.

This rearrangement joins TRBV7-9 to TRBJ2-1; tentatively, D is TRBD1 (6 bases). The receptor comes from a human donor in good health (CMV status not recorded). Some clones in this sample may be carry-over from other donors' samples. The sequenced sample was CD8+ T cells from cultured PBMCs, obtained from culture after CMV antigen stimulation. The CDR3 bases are TGTGCCAGCAGCCCTCCGGAGGTAGGGGGACGAAGGAATGAGCAGTTCTTC. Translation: CASSPPEVGGRRNEQFF.